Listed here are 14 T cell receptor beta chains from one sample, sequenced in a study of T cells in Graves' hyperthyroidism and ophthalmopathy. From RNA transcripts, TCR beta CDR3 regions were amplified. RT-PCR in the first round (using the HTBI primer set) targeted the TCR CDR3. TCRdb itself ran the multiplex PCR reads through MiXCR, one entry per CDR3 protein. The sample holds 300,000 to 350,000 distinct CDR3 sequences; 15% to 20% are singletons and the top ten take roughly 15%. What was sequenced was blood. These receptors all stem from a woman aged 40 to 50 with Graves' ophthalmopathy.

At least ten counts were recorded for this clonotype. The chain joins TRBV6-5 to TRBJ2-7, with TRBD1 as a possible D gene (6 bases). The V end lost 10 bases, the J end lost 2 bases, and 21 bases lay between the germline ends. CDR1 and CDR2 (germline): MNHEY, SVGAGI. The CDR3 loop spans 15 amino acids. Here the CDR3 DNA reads TGTGCCACCCAAGAAAGGGACACCAAAACCTACGAGCAGTACTTC. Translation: CATQERDTKTYEQYF.

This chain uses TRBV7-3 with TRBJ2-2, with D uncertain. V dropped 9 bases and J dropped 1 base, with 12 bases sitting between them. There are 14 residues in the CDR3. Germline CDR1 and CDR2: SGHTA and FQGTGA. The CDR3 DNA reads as TGTGCCAGTAAGGAACTTGTGAACACCGGGGAGCTGTTTTTT. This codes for CASKELVNTGELFF.

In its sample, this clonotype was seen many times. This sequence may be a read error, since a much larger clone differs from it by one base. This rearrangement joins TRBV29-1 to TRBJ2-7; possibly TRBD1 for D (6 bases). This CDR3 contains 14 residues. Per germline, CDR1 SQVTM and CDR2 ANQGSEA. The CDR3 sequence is CSVGRAGASNEQCF. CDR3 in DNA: TGCAGCGTTGGAAGGGCAGGGGCCAGCAACGAGCAGTGCTTC.

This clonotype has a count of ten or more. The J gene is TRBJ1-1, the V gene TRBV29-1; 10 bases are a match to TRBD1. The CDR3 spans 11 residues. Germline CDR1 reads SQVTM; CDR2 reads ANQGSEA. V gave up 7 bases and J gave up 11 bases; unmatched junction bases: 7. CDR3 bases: TGCAGCGCCAGGACAGGGGGTGACGCTTTCTTT. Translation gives CSARTGGDAFF.

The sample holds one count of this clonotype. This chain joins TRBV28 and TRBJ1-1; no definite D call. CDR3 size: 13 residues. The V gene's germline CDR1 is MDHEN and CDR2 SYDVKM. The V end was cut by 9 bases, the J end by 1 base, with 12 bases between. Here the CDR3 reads CASSPQSNTEAFF. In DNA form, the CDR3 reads TGTGCCAGTAGCCCCCAGTCGAACACTGAAGCTTTCTTT. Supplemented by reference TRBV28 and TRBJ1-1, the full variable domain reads DVKVTQSSRYLVKRTGEKVFLECVQDMDHENMFWYRQDPGLGLRLIYFSYDVKMKEKGDIPEGYSVSREKKERFSLILESASTNQTSMYLCASSPQSNTEAFFGQGTRLTVV.

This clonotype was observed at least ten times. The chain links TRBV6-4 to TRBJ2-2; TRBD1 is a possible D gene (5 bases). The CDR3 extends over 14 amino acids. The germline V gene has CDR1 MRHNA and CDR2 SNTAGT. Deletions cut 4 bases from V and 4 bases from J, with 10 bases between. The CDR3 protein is CASSADSSTGELFF. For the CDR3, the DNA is TGTGCCAGCAGTGCTGACAGCTCCACCGGGGAGCTGTTTTTT.

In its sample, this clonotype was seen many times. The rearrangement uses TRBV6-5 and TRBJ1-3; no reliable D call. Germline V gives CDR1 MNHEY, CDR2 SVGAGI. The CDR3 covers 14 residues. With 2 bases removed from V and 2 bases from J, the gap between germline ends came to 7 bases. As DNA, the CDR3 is TGTGCCAGCAGTTACGGAAATGCTGGAAACACCATATATTTT. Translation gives CASSYGNAGNTIYF.

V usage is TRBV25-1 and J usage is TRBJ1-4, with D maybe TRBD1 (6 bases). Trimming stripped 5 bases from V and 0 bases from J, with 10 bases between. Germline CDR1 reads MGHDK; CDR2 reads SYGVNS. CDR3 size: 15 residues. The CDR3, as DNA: TGTGCCAGCAGTCCAGGGGTATCAACTAATGAAAAACTGTTTTTT. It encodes CASSPGVSTNEKLFF. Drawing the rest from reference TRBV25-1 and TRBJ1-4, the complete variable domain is EADIYQTPRYLVIGTGKKITLECSQTMGHDKMYWYQQDPGMELHLIHYSYGVNSTEKGDLSSESTVSRIRTEHFPLTLESARPSHTSQYLCASSPGVSTNEKLFFGSGTQLSVL.

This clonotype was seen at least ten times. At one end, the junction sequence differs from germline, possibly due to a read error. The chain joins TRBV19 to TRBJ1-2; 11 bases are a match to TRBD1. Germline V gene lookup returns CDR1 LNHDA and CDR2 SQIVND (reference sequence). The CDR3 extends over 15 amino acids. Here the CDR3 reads CTSSNGQGAIYGYTF. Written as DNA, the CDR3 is TGTACCAGTAGTAATGGACAGGGGGCGATCTATGGCTACACCTTC.

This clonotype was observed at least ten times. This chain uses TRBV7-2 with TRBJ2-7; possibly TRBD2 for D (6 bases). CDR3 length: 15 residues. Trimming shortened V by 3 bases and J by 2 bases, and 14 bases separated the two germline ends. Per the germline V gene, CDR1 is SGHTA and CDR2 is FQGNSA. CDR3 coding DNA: TGTGCCAGCAGCTTGGACTCGGGACTCACCTACGAGCAGTACTTC. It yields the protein CASSLDSGLTYEQYF.

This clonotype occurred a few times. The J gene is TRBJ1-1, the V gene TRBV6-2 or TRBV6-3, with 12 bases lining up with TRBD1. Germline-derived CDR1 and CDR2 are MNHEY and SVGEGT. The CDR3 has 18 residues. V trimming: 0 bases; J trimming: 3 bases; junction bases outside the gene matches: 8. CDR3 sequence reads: CASSYSVGTGGADTEAFF. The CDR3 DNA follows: TGTGCCAGCAGTTACTCGGTCGGGACAGGGGGCGCGGACACTGAAGCTTTCTTT.

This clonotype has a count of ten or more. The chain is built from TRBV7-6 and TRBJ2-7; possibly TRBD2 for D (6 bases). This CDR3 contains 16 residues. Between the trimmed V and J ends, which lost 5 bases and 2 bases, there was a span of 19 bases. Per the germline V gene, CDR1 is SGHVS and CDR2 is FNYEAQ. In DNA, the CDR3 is TGTGCCAGCAGCCCCCCGGCTAGCGAGTTTACCTACGAGCAGTACTTC. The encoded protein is CASSPPASEFTYEQYF.

CDR3 region: CAWSGVGYEQYF. As DNA, the CDR3 is TGTGCCTGGAGTGGGGTCGGGTACGAGCAGTACTTC. The J gene is TRBJ2-7, the V gene TRBV30; D gene uncertain. V lost 1 base and J lost 4, with 8 bases in between. Germline V gene sequence: CDR1 GTSNPN, CDR2 SVGIG (reference sequence). CDR3 length equals 12 residues. The full variable domain, with the rest looked up from reference TRBV30 and TRBJ2-7, is SQTIHQWPATLVQPVGSPLSLECTVEGTSNPNLYWYRQAAGRGLQLLFYSVGIGQISSEVPQNLSASRPQDRQFILSSKKLLLSDSGFYLCAWSGVGYEQYFGPGTRLTVT.

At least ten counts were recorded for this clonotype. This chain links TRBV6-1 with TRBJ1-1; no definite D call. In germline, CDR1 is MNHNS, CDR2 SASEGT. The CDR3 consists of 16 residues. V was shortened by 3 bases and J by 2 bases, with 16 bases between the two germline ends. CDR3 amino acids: CASSDWGSKGNTEAFF. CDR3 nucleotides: TGTGCCAGCAGTGATTGGGGTTCGAAGGGAAACACTGAAGCTTTCTTT.